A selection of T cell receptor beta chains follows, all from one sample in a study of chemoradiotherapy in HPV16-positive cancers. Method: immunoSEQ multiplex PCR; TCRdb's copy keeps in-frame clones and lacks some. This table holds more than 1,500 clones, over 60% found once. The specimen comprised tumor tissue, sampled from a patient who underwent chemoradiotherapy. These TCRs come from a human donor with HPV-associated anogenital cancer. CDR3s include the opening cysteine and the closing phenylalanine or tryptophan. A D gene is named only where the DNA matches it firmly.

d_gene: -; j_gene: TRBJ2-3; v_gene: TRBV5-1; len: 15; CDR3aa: CASSLVGNPTDTQYF; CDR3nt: TGCGCCAGCAGCTTGGTTGGGAATCCCACAGATACGCAGTATTTT
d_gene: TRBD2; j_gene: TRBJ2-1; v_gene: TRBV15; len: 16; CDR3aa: CATSREGTSGSGEQFF; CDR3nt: TGTGCCACCAGCAGAGAGGGGACTAGCGGGAGCGGTGAGCAGTTCTTC
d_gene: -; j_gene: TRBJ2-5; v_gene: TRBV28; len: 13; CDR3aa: CASSKTGQETQYF; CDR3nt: TGTGCCAGCAGTAAGACAGGCCAAGAGACCCAGTACTTC
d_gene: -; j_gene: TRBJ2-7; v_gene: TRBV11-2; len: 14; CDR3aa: CASSAELEPYEQYF; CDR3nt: TGTGCCAGCAGCGCGGAACTAGAACCCTACGAGCAGTACTTC